Following are 24 T cell receptor beta chains from one sample sequenced in a study of T cells in Graves' hyperthyroidism and ophthalmopathy. TCR beta CDR3 sequences were amplified from RNA transcripts. The HTBI primer set drove a first-round RT-PCR of the TCR CDR3. TCRdb ran MiXCR on the multiplex PCR reads and lists one entry per CDR3 protein. Altogether about 570,000 distinct CDR3 sequences are present, around 13% being singletons, with the ten largest covering approximately 15%. The sequenced sample consisted of blood. The receptors were gathered from a woman aged 40 to 50 with Graves' hyperthyroidism.

This clonotype was recorded once. A read error may explain this, as a much larger clone is one base away. This chain connects TRBV7-6 to TRBJ2-1; TRBD1 agrees at 7 bases. Germline CDR1 SGHVS, CDR2 FNYEAQ. V was pared by 3 bases and J by 9 bases, with 8 bases of the junction left unmatched. The CDR3 totals 14 residues. The CDR3: CASSFLGGNSEQFF. The CDR3 coding sequence is TGTGCCAGCAGCTTCCTAGGGGGCAACAGTGAGCAGTTCTTC.

This clonotype was observed at least ten times. The chain recombines TRBV28 with TRBJ2-1; 8 bases line up with TRBD1. The germline gives CDR1 MDHEN, CDR2 SYDVKM. The CDR3 is 12 residues long. V shed 5 bases and J 11 bases; nucleotides not matched to a gene: 5. DNA of the CDR3: TGTGCCAGCAGTGGGGACAGGCTACAGCAGTTCTTC. Protein: CASSGDRLQQFF. The variable domain in full, with the rest retrieved from reference TRBV28 and TRBJ2-1, is DVKVTQSSRYLVKRTGEKVFLECVQDMDHENMFWYRQDPGLGLRLIYFSYDVKMKEKGDIPEGYSVSREKKERFSLILESASTNQTSMYLCASSGDRLQQFFGPGTRLTVL.

The rearrangement links TRBV15 to TRBJ2-3; no reliable D call. The CDR3 runs 16 residues. Germline loops: CDR1 LNHNV, CDR2 YYDKDF (reference sequence). V lost 0 bases, J lost 1 base, and 11 bases lay in between. The CDR3 loop reads CATSRDIGVGTDTQYF. DNA for the CDR3: TGTGCCACCAGCAGAGATATCGGCGTTGGCACAGATACGCAGTATTTT.

The sample holds a few counts of this clonotype. V and J are TRBV6-1 and TRBJ2-7; D might be TRBD1 or TRBD2, each matching 5 bases. Germline CDR1 and CDR2: MNHNS and SASEGT. The CDR3 is 18 residues long. V lost 7 bases to trimming and J lost 1 base, with 26 bases between them. The CDR3 region is CASTPGPGGKGNSYEQYF. The CDR3 DNA is TGTGCCAGCACCCCGGGACCTGGTGGAAAAGGTAATTCCTACGAGCAGTACTTC.

This clonotype was seen repeatedly, ten times or more. The rearrangement links TRBV20-1 to TRBJ2-5; 10 nucleotides agree with TRBD2. The V gene's germline CDR1 is DFQATT and CDR2 SNEGSKA (reference sequence). The V segment lost 0 bases and the J segment 5 bases; nucleotides outside the gene matches: 6. This CDR3 contains 15 residues. CDR3 nucleotides: TGCAGTGCTAGAGATCTAGCGGGAGTCAGCGAGACCCAGTACTTC. This gives the protein CSARDLAGVSETQYF.

This clonotype showed up many times. The chain uses TRBV5-1 and TRBJ2-3, with D perhaps matching TRBD1 (6 bases). The CDR3 length is 15 residues. CDR1 SGHRS and CDR2 YFSETQ come from the germline V gene. The V gene lost 2 bases and the J gene lost 5 bases, with 15 bases spanning the gap. CDR3 DNA sequence: TGCGCCAGCAGCTTAATACTACAGGGTGTAGATACGCAGTATTTT. Amino acid sequence: CASSLILQGVDTQYF.

In its sample, this clonotype was seen many times. The rearrangement uses TRBV7-9 and TRBJ1-5; D gene unclear. The CDR3 runs 15 residues. Germline V lookup: CDR1 SEHNR, CDR2 FQNEAQ (reference sequence). The ends were cut back, 5 bases at V and 2 bases at J, with 13 bases in the middle. This CDR3 reads CASSPEASGNQPQHF. Here the CDR3 DNA reads TGTGCCAGCAGCCCGGAGGCCTCGGGCAATCAGCCCCAGCATTTT. Full variable domain (rest looked up from reference TRBV7-9 and TRBJ1-5): DTGVSQNPRHKITKRGQNVTFRCDPISEHNRLYWYRQTLGQGPEFLTYFQNEAQLEKSRLLSDRFSAERPKGSFSTLEIQRTEQGDSAMYLCASSPEASGNQPQHFGDGTRLSIL.

This clonotype was observed at least ten times. The chain employs TRBV5-6 and TRBJ2-5; D perhaps matches TRBD2 (5 bases). Germline assignment: CDR1 SGHDT and CDR2 YYEEEE. With 2 bases removed from V and 2 bases from J, the gap between germline ends came to 7 bases. CDR3 length equals 13 residues. CDR3 protein: CASSFSAQETQYF. CDR3 DNA: TGTGCCAGCAGCTTTAGCGCTCAAGAGACCCAGTACTTC.

This clonotype was seen repeatedly, ten times or more. This sequence joins TRBV28 and TRBJ1-4; D gene uncertain. CDR1 and CDR2 from the germline V gene are MDHEN and SYDVKM. The V and J ends lost 5 bases and 5 bases respectively, with 15 bases between them. The CDR3 totals 15 residues. In DNA, the CDR3 is TGTGCCAGCAGTGGGCGGAAGGGAAGGAATGAAAAACTGTTTTTT. This encodes CASSGRKGRNEKLFF.

This clonotype came up a few times. J is TRBJ1-1 and V is TRBV19, with D unresolved. Deletions cut 7 bases from V and 0 bases from J, with 9 bases between. The CDR3 extends over 13 amino acids. Germline CDR1 LNHDA, CDR2 SQIVND (reference sequence). CDR3 DNA sequence: TGTGCCAGTATGGGCAGACTGAACACTGAAGCTTTCTTT. Protein: CASMGRLNTEAFF.

This clonotype has a count of ten or more. This rearrangement joins TRBV6-1 to TRBJ2-1; 13 nucleotides align to TRBD2. This CDR3 comprises 15 residues. V shed 8 bases and J 5 bases; nucleotides not matched to a gene: 6. Germline V gives CDR1 MNHNS, CDR2 SASEGT. CDR3 sequence reads: CASSKGTSGNNEQFF. The CDR3 DNA reads as TGTGCCAGCTCCAAGGGGACTAGCGGGAACAATGAGCAGTTCTTC.

This clonotype was recorded at least ten times. The chain links TRBV3-1 to TRBJ2-7, with 8 bases lining up with TRBD1. The length of the CDR3 is 15 residues. J lost 6 bases, V lost 4 bases, and 11 bases had no gene match. Germline CDR1 LGHDT, CDR2 YNNKEL (reference sequence). The CDR3 here is CASSPRTGRQGEQYF. DNA of the CDR3: TGTGCCAGCAGCCCTAGGACAGGGCGGCAGGGCGAGCAGTACTTC.

This chain joins TRBV7-9 and TRBJ2-2, with D unresolved. This CDR3 region has 14 residues. In germline, CDR1 is SEHNR, CDR2 FQNEAQ (reference sequence). V was clipped by 5 bases and J by 3 bases, with 10 bases between them. The CDR3 DNA is TGTGCCAGCAGCGCTAATTTGGACACCGGGGAGCTGTTTTTT. Its protein is CASSANLDTGELFF.

V usage is TRBV10-1 and J usage is TRBJ2-1; 7 bases align to TRBD1. Germline trimming cut 3 bases from V and 2 bases from J; bases unmatched to any gene: 7. CDR3 length equals 16 residues. CDR1 is WNHNN and CDR2 is SYGVQD in the germline V gene (reference sequence). The CDR3 region has the DNA TGCGCCAGCAGTGAACGAAGGGGGCTTACCTACAATGAGCAGTTCTTC. Translated, it gives CASSERRGLTYNEQFF.

This clonotype has ten or more counts. This chain links TRBV30 with TRBJ1-3; no clear D gene. V lost 0 bases to trimming and J lost 7 bases, with 4 bases between them. Germline-derived CDR1 and CDR2 are GTSNPN and SVGIG (reference sequence). There are 11 residues in the CDR3. The CDR3 DNA sequence: TGTGCCTGGAGTGTGGGGAACACCATATATTTT. It codes for CAWSVGNTIYF.

The sample holds a few counts of this clonotype. A much larger clone differs by one base, so this may be a read error. The V gene is TRBV7-2, the J gene TRBJ2-7; D call uncertain. V was trimmed by 2 bases and J by 3 bases, leaving 5 bases between them. This CDR3 spans 12 amino acids. Germline V CDR1 and CDR2: SGHTA, FQGNSA. The CDR3 sequence is CASSLKVYEQYF. DNA of the CDR3: TGTGCCAGCAGCTTAAAAGTCTACGAGCAGTACTTC.

DNA of the CDR3: TGTGCCAGCATAAATCCAGCGCGGGGGACCTACGAGCAGTACTTC. Residues: CASINPARGTYEQYF. The chain combines TRBV6-1 with TRBJ2-7; TRBD2 aligns across 7 bases. CDR3 size: 15 residues. J was trimmed by 2 bases and V by 7 bases; bases with no gene match: 11. Germline V lookup: CDR1 MNHNS, CDR2 SASEGT.

This clonotype was detected a few times. V and J are TRBV20-1 and TRBJ2-7; D is ambiguous. The CDR3 has 11 amino acids. CDR1 and CDR2 (germline): DFQATT, SNEGSKA (reference sequence). V was shortened by 3 bases and J by 7 bases, with 10 bases between the two germline ends. In DNA, the CDR3 is TGCAGTGCTAGGGAGTCGTGGGAGCAGTACTTC. Translation gives CSARESWEQYF.

V usage is TRBV24-1 and J usage is TRBJ2-1; no firm D call. V dropped 5 bases and J dropped 5 bases, with 3 bases sitting between them. The CDR3 is made up of 11 amino acids. Germline V gene sequence: CDR1 KGHDR, CDR2 SFDVKD. The CDR3 is CATSANNEQFF. The CDR3 coding sequence is TGTGCCACCAGTGCGAACAATGAGCAGTTCTTC.

The chain carries TRBV20-1 and TRBJ2-3, with D perhaps TRBD2 (5 bases). CDR3 size: 16 residues. V lost 6 bases and J 0 bases, leaving 19 bases between the germline ends. Germline assignment: CDR1 DFQATT and CDR2 SNEGSKA (reference sequence). The CDR3 sequence: CSASSPRDGSTDTQYF. CDR3 nucleotide sequence: TGCAGTGCCTCTAGCCCCCGTGATGGGAGCACAGATACGCAGTATTTT.

Ten or more counts support this clonotype. CDR3 amino acids: CSAKVLSGANVLTF. CDR3 nucleotide sequence: TGCAGTGCTAAGGTGCTCTCTGGGGCCAACGTCCTGACTTTC. The rearrangement uses TRBV20-1 and TRBJ2-6; no firm D call. The CDR3 has 14 residues. Trimming shortened V by 4 bases and J by 0 bases, and 7 bases separated the two germline ends. Germline V gene lookup returns CDR1 DFQATT and CDR2 SNEGSKA (reference sequence).

This clonotype was recorded a few times. For the CDR3, the DNA is TGCAGTGCTAAGTCGAGAAGGCAGGGGATAGAAAAACTGTTTTTT. It encodes CSAKSRRQGIEKLFF. The rearrangement joins TRBV20-1 to TRBJ1-4, with a weak D call TRBD1 (6 bases). Germline CDR1 reads DFQATT; CDR2 reads SNEGSKA (reference sequence). The V end lost 4 bases, the J end lost 8 bases, and 20 bases lay between the germline ends. This CDR3 spans 15 amino acids.

This clonotype was recorded many times. The chain links TRBV27 to TRBJ2-1; possible D gene TRBD1, 7 bases. The CDR3 totals 15 residues. V was shortened by 4 bases and J by 6 bases, with 16 bases between the two germline ends. Looked up from germline, CDR1 is MNHEY and CDR2 is SMNVEV (reference sequence). Written as DNA, the CDR3 is TGTGCCAGCAGTTGGGTCCCCAGGGGGGCCAATGAGCAGTTCTTC. Protein product: CASSWVPRGANEQFF.

This clonotype was seen many times. Written as DNA, the CDR3 is TGCAGTGCTAGTCGCCCCCCCAATGAGCAGTTCTTC. It is translated as CSASRPPNEQFF. This chain links TRBV20-1 with TRBJ2-1; unclear D gene. V was clipped by 3 bases and J by 6 bases, with 9 bases between them. Germline V gene data show CDR1 as DFQATT and CDR2 as SNEGSKA (reference sequence). This CDR3 has 12 residues.